This entry lists 15 T cell receptor beta chains sequenced from one sample in a study of blood T cells in healthy people across ages. Primers used in a second PCR of about 6 to 12 cycles were a sample-barcoded 5' primer and a J-beta primer mix. TCRdb re-derived calls from the 5' RACE reads in MiXCR, one entry per CDR3 protein. Here the sample spans about 1.8 million distinct CDR3 sequences, roughly 49% being singletons. The sequencing input was blood. The receptors were sampled from a woman aged 40 to 50 in good health.

The chain is built from TRBV20-1 and TRBJ1-1; D not certain. CDR3 length equals 13 residues. Germline values: CDR1 DFQATT, CDR2 SNEGSKA (reference sequence). The ends were cut back, 5 bases at V and 3 bases at J, with 13 bases in the middle. The CDR3 DNA is TGCAGTGCTTCCACTGTGTTGTACACTGAAGCTTTCTTT. It specifies CSASTVLYTEAFF.

The table lists this clonotype with a few counts. V is TRBV6-6 and J is TRBJ2-5; D may correspond to TRBD1 or TRBD2 (5 bases each). CDR3 length: 15 residues. Germline V gene data show CDR1 as MNHNY and CDR2 as SVGAGI (reference sequence). Trimming cost V 2 bases and J 2 bases, with 12 bases left between them. This CDR3 reads CASSYLGTRQETQYF. CDR3 in DNA: TGTGCCAGCAGTTACCTAGGGACCCGTCAAGAGACCCAGTACTTC.

This clonotype was seen more than once but under ten times. The V gene is TRBV10-3, the J gene TRBJ2-3; D is unresolved. The CDR3 is 13 amino acids. In germline, CDR1 is ENHRY, CDR2 SYGVKD. Trimming took off 4 bases at V and 0 bases at J, with 5 bases between the two ends. CDR3 nucleotides: TGTGCCATCAGTGTGTCTAGCACAGATACGCAGTATTTT. Protein sequence: CAISVSSTDTQYF.

Only a few counts were recorded for this clonotype. The chain is built from TRBV10-3 and TRBJ2-1; 12 nucleotides line up with TRBD2. The J segment lost 4 bases and the V segment lost 6 bases, leaving 16 bases of the junction unmatched. The germline gives CDR1 ENHRY, CDR2 SYGVKD. The CDR3 has 19 amino acids. This CDR3 reads CAIRHPGLAGGLKYNEQFF. CDR3 in DNA: TGTGCCATCAGACACCCTGGCCTAGCGGGGGGGCTTAAGTACAATGAGCAGTTCTTC.

This clonotype turned up a few times. CDR3 sequence: CATNRGGNQPQHF. CDR3 DNA sequence: TGTGCCACTAATAGGGGGGGAAATCAGCCCCAGCATTTT. The chain couples TRBV15 to TRBJ1-5; maybe TRBD1 (6 bases). The CDR3 is 13 residues long. Germline V gene data show CDR1 as LNHNV and CDR2 as YYDKDF (reference sequence). The ends were cut back, 9 bases at V and 4 bases at J, with 13 bases in the middle.

This clonotype was seen a handful of times. The chain is built from TRBV29-1 and TRBJ1-1, with D perhaps TRBD1 (5 bases). The CDR3 runs 12 residues. CDR1 and CDR2 (germline): SQVTM, ANQGSEA. Trimming removed 5 bases from V and 1 base from J, with 8 bases in between. For the CDR3, the DNA is TGCAGCGTTCTCGGACAGAACACTGAAGCTTTCTTT. Amino acids: CSVLGQNTEAFF.

The chain is built from TRBV5-1 and TRBJ2-5; TRBD1 agrees at 11 bases. The junction had 12 bases not matched to a gene; V was cut back by 6 bases and J by 2 bases. The CDR3 length is 17 residues. CDR1 and CDR2 (germline): SGHRS, YFSETQ. CDR3 in DNA: TGCGCCAGCACCCCGGATTTGGGACAGGGGGTACAAGAGACCCAGTACTTC. This encodes CASTPDLGQGVQETQYF.

The rearrangement joins TRBV6-5 to TRBJ2-4; 10 bases are a match to TRBD1. The J call may be mistaken, given a closer DNA end match to TRBJ2-7. The germline CDR1 and CDR2 sequences are MNHEY and SVGAGI. The CDR3 is 14 amino acids. The CDR3 loop reads CASSNRQGAHEQYF. DNA of the CDR3: TGTGCCAGCAGTAACAGACAGGGGGCCCACGAGCAGTACTTC.

The CDR3 loop is CASSLALQGTRNEQFF. CDR3 nucleotides: TGTGCCAGCAGCTTAGCCCTACAGGGGACGCGGAATGAGCAGTTCTTC. J is TRBJ2-1 and V is TRBV11-2; 7 bases align to TRBD1. Germline CDR1 SGHAT, CDR2 FQNNGV. The J segment lost 7 bases and the V segment lost 1 base, leaving 10 bases of the junction unmatched. The CDR3 length is 16 residues.

The chain has TRBV11-2 and TRBJ2-1, with a tentative D call TRBD2 (6 bases). This CDR3 has 15 residues. CDR1 and CDR2 (germline): SGHAT, FQNNGV. V was trimmed by 1 base and J by 9 bases, leaving 16 bases between them. The CDR3 reads CASSLVSGGVGEQFF. As DNA, the CDR3 is TGTGCCAGCAGCTTAGTTAGCGGAGGGGTAGGTGAGCAGTTCTTC.

This clonotype appeared a few times. J is TRBJ2-7 and V is TRBV6-5; 8 bases align to TRBD2. The V gene end was trimmed by 6 bases and the J gene end by 9 bases; junction bases not matched to a gene: 19. Germline V lookup: CDR1 MNHEY, CDR2 SVGAGI. The CDR3 spans 16 residues. CDR3: CASRTTGPSGHEGQYF. The CDR3 DNA is TGTGCCAGCAGGACTACTGGGCCTAGCGGGCACGAGGGGCAGTACTTC.

The chain recombines TRBV29-1 with TRBJ2-5, with 7 bases matching TRBD2. Trimming removed 5 bases from V and 1 base from J; junction bases left unmatched: 4. CDR1 and CDR2 (germline): SQVTM, ANQGSEA. The CDR3 has 13 residues. CDR3 nucleotides: TGCAGCGTTTCGGCGGGGGTCCAAGAGACCCAGTACTTC. It yields the protein CSVSAGVQETQYF. The variable domain in full, completed from reference TRBV29-1 and TRBJ2-5, reads SAVISQKPSRDICQRGTSLTIQCQVDSQVTMMFWYRQQPGQSLTLIATANQGSEATYESGFVIDKFPISRPNLTFSTLTVSNMSPEDSSIYLCSVSAGVQETQYFGPGTRLLVL.

The chain has TRBV29-1 and TRBJ1-1; D unclear. Trimming left V 1 base short and J 3 bases short, with 12 bases between. The germline V gene has CDR1 SQVTM and CDR2 ANQGSEA. CDR3 length: 14 residues. CDR3 nucleotide sequence: TGCAGCGTTGAAGTCCCTGGCAGGTACACTGAAGCTTTCTTT. Encoded protein: CSVEVPGRYTEAFF.

This clonotype has more than one count but fewer than ten. This chain links TRBV28 with TRBJ2-1; 9 positions agree with TRBD2. The junction had 7 bases not matched to a gene; V was cut back by 7 bases and J by 6 bases. CDR3 length: 14 residues. Germline V gene data show CDR1 as MDHEN and CDR2 as SYDVKM. The chain's CDR3 is CASTRPGLANEQFF. In DNA form, the CDR3 reads TGTGCCAGCACCCGCCCGGGACTAGCCAATGAGCAGTTCTTC.

This chain connects TRBV7-2 to TRBJ1-6; D unclear. The CDR3 is made up of 17 amino acids. Germline CDR1 SGHTA, CDR2 FQGNSA. V was cut by 6 bases and J by 0 bases, with 15 bases left in between. For the CDR3, the DNA is TGTGCCAGCAGTCGACAACCGAGCAGCTCCTATAATTCACCCCTCCACTTT. Amino acids: CASSRQPSSSYNSPLHF.